This T cell receptor beta chain was captured by sequencing in a study of T cell responses to AZD1222 COVID-19 vaccine. The table came from immunoSEQ multiplex PCR; TCRdb's copy has only in-frame clones and leaves some out. The data show 150,000 to 200,000 clones, approximately 93% seen once. This CDR3 region has 14 residues. Germline V gene data show CDR1 as MNHEY and CDR2 as SVGAGI. V was pared by 2 bases and J by 4 bases, with 2 bases of the junction left unmatched. This specimen was peripheral blood, taken on day 0 of AZD1222 vaccination. This chain links TRBV6-5 with TRBJ1-2; 9 nucleotides line up with TRBD1. The receptor was isolated from an adult in good health. CDR3: CASSYRQGGYGYTF. CDR3 nucleotides: TGTGCCAGCAGTTACCGACAGGGGGGCTATGGCTACACCTTC.